The present T cell receptor (beta chain) was sequenced within a study of cytomegalovirus exposure and HLA in healthy donors. Study-wide results and caveats: Common viral pathogens (according to a later analysis) appeared linked to several of the most significant clusters.

Use of 60 Vbeta and 13 Jbeta primers characterized the PCR. Profiled with immunoSEQ multiplex PCR; TCRdb holds only in-frame clones, not every one. The sample includes around 150,000 clones, under 90% of them seen just once. As to this clone: Its antigen is currently unknown.

This CDR3 contains 13 residues. Germline-derived CDR1 and CDR2 are MNHEY and SVGAGI. V was clipped by 6 bases and J by 1 base, with 10 bases between them. This receptor was taken from a man between 18 and 35 years old in good health and CMV-seronegative. The specimen sequenced was PBMCs. The rearrangement joins TRBV6-5 to TRBJ2-7, with unresolved D. CDR3 in amino acids: CASSPRVSYEQYF. The CDR3 DNA reads TGTGCCAGCAGCCCTCGGGTTTCCTACGAGCAGTACTTC.